This is a list of T cell receptor beta chains from one sample in a study of shared clonotypes between healthy human individuals. Sequenced by immunoSEQ multiplex PCR; TCRdb stores in-frame clones only, minus some. The repertoire holds 1,400,000 or so clones, with less than 99% as singletons. Sequenced sample: naive CD4+ T cells sorted from blood. The receptor source for this set is a man younger than 45 in good health. Both conserved end residues are part of each CDR3. A D gene is named only where the DNA matches it firmly. Not all rows give a size; the values are once, few, many and, for expanded clones, a class.

V	size	D	J	DNA	CDR3
TRBV10-1	.	.	TRBJ2-1	TGCGCCAGCAGTGATCCGGGATTACTCAATGAGCAGTTCTTC	CASSDPGLLNEQFF
TRBV6-1	once	.	TRBJ2-7	TGTGCCAGCAGTGAAACCCGGGGGCAGTACTTC	CASSETRGQYF
TRBV5-1	once	TRBD1	TRBJ2-7	TGCGCCAGCAGCCCGACCGGGACAGGGGCTGGCGAGCAGTACTTC	CASSPTGTGAGEQYF
TRBV7-7	.	.	TRBJ2-2	TGTGCCAGTTCCAGGAGGCCTACCGGGGAGCTGTTTTTT	CASSRRPTGELFF
TRBV6-1	.	TRBD2	TRBJ2-7	TGTGCCAGCAGTTCTCTAGCGGGAGTCGGCGAGCAGTACTTC	CASSSLAGVGEQYF
TRBV6-5	.	TRBD1	TRBJ2-7	TGTGCCAGCAGTTACGGCGGGACAGGCCCCTACGAGCAGTACTTC	CASSYGGTGPYEQYF
TRBV5-1	.	.	TRBJ1-4	TGCGCCAGCAGTGCCGTTAGGGCAACTAATGAAAAACTGTTTTTT	CASSAVRATNEKLFF
TRBV5-4	.	.	TRBJ2-7	TGTGCCAGCAGTTGGAACTACGAGCAGTACTTC	CASSWNYEQYF
TRBV27	.	TRBD2	TRBJ2-7	TGTGCCAGCAAGGGCGGCAGCGGGAACGAGCAGTACTTC	CASKGGSGNEQYF
TRBV11-3	.	.	TRBJ2-2	TGTGCCAGCAGCCCGTTTTCCGGGGAGCTGTTTTTT	CASSPFSGELFF
TRBV5-4	.	.	TRBJ1-3	TGTGCCAGCAGCTGGGGGACTGGAAACACCATATATTTT	CASSWGTGNTIYF
TRBV15	once	TRBD1	TRBJ1-5	TGTGCCACCAGCATGGTCGACAGGGAATTGATTGTATCCCAGCATTTT	CATSMVDRELIVSQHF
TRBV14	.	.	TRBJ2-5	TGTGCCAGCAGCCGCCAGAAATTCCGGGAGACCCAGTACTTC	CASSRQKFRETQYF
TRBV4-2	.	TRBD2	TRBJ2-5	TGTGCCAGCAGCCAACGTACGGGAGGAACAGAGACCCAGTACTTC	CASSQRTGGTETQYF
TRBV11-3	.	.	TRBJ2-7	TGTGCCAGCAGCTTAGGAACAGGCCCCTACGAGCAGTACTTC	CASSLGTGPYEQYF
TRBV11-2	.	.	TRBJ2-2	TGTGCCAGCAGCTTAGGGGACCGAAACACCGGGGAGCTGTTTTTT	CASSLGDRNTGELFF
TRBV7-7	.	.	TRBJ2-7	TGTGCCAGCAGCCCGGAGAGACAGCACGAGCAGTACTTC	CASSPERQHEQYF
TRBV9	.	TRBD2	TRBJ2-3	TGTGCCAGCAGCACCCGAGGGAGGGCAGATACGCAGTATTTT	CASSTRGRADTQYF
TRBV9	.	TRBD1	TRBJ2-7	TGTGCCAGCAGCGCGGGACAGCCAGACGAGCAGTACTTC	CASSAGQPDEQYF
TRBV5-4	.	.	TRBJ2-1	TGTGCCTCTGCGGGTGGATCCTACAATGAGCAGTTCTTC	CASAGGSYNEQFF
TRBV5-1	.	TRBD1	TRBJ2-7	TGCGCCAGCAGCACGGGACAGGGTAACGACGAGCAGTACTTC	CASSTGQGNDEQYF
TRBV14	.	TRBD2	TRBJ2-2	TGTGCCAGCAGCCTGAGACTAGCGGGCACCGGGGAGCTGTTTTTT	CASSLRLAGTGELFF
TRBV5-5	.	.	TRBJ1-5	TGTGCCAGCAGCTTGTTTAGCAATCAGCCCCAGCATTTT	CASSLFSNQPQHF
TRBV7-8	.	.	TRBJ2-3	TGTGCCAGCAGCGTCTCCGGAGGACGCACAGATACGCAGTATTTT	CASSVSGGRTDTQYF
TRBV4-1	.	.	TRBJ2-7	TGCGCCAGCAGTAACCGGGACGGACCTTCCTACGAGCAGTACTTC	CASSNRDGPSYEQYF
TRBV11-3	.	.	TRBJ2-1	TGTGCCAGCAGCTCGGAGTGGGGCAATGAGCAGTTCTTC	CASSSEWGNEQFF
TRBV9	.	.	TRBJ2-7	TGTGCCAGCAGCCCACGGTGGGGGGGCAACGAGCAGTACTTC	CASSPRWGGNEQYF
TRBV11-2	.	.	TRBJ2-7	TGTGCCAGCAGCTTAGTCCCGAACTACGAGCAGTACTTC	CASSLVPNYEQYF
TRBV19	.	.	TRBJ1-5	TGTGCCAGTAGCCCCGGGGTAAATCAGCCCCAGCATTTT	CASSPGVNQPQHF
TRBV7-2	.	.	TRBJ1-5	TGTGCCAGCAGCTTTTCCCGGGACAATCAGCCCCAGCATTTT	CASSFSRDNQPQHF
TRBV7-2	.	.	TRBJ2-5	TGTGCCAGCAGTTCAGACCTCGTTTGGGGGCAAGAGACCCAGTACTTC	CASSSDLVWGQETQYF
TRBV4-1	.	TRBD1	TRBJ1-1	TGCGCCAGCAGCCAAATTGGGACAGGGGACACTGAAGCTTTCTTT	CASSQIGTGDTEAFF
TRBV28	.	TRBD1	TRBJ2-7	TGTGCCAGCAGTTTATGGGAGGACAGGGGGCGCTACGAGCAGTACTTC	CASSLWEDRGRYEQYF
TRBV7-8	.	TRBD1	TRBJ2-7	TGTGCCAGCAGCTTAGGCACAGGGACAGGGGTATTCGAGCAGTACTTC	CASSLGTGTGVFEQYF
TRBV4-1	.	TRBD2	TRBJ2-1	TGCGCCAGCAGCCAAAGATCAATTCTAGCGGGAGGTCTAAGGGTTACCAATGAGCAGTTCTTC	CASSQRSILAGGLRVTNEQFF
TRBV28	.	.	TRBJ2-7	TGTGCCAGCAGTCCCGTCGGGTCGGAAATGTACGAGCAGTACTTC	CASSPVGSEMYEQYF
TRBV9	.	TRBD1	TRBJ2-1	TGTGCCAGCAGCGAACAGGGGCCGGCATACAATGAGCAGTTCTTC	CASSEQGPAYNEQFF
TRBV28	.	.	TRBJ1-5	TGTGCCAGCAGTTTAGGAAAAGGGGCTTCCACCAATCAGCCCCAGCATTTT	CASSLGKGASTNQPQHF
TRBV14	.	TRBD2	TRBJ2-7	TGTGCCAGCAGCGAAGTAGCGGGAGGGCCCTACGAGCAGTACTTC	CASSEVAGGPYEQYF
TRBV9	.	.	TRBJ2-1	TGTGCCAGCAGCCCCCCTAGTGCCAGGAATGAGCAGTTCTTC	CASSPPSARNEQFF
TRBV29-1	once	.	TRBJ2-7	TGCAGCGTTGAAGCAGAGGCTAGGGGCGAGCAGTACTTC	CSVEAEARGEQYF
TRBV15	.	.	TRBJ2-4	TGTGCCACCAGCAGAGATTTGTTCAGGGATTTAGGCAAAAACATTCAGTACTTC	CATSRDLFRDLGKNIQYF
TRBV15	.	.	TRBJ2-1	TGTGCCACCAGCACGCAGCTAGCTGGGGAGCAGTTCTTC	CATSTQLAGEQFF
TRBV11-2	.	.	TRBJ2-2	TGTGCCAGCAGCCGATCCAACACCGGGGAGCTGTTTTTT	CASSRSNTGELFF
TRBV5-6	.	.	TRBJ2-5	TGTGCCAGCAGCTTGGGGCTCGTGGGTCCTCCCCAAGAGACCCAGTACTTC	CASSLGLVGPPQETQYF
TRBV6-1	.	.	TRBJ1-5	TGTGCCAGCAGTTCAGGTACCAATCAGCCCCAGCATTTT	CASSSGTNQPQHF
TRBV18	.	.	TRBJ1-1	TGTGCCAGCTCACCACCTGCGGGGTGGGGAGCTTTCTTT	CASSPPAGWGAFF
TRBV6-6	.	TRBD1	TRBJ1-5	TGTGCCAGCACTCGGACAGGGTCGGATCAGCCCCAGCATTTT	CASTRTGSDQPQHF
TRBV7-7	.	TRBD1	TRBJ2-5	TGTGCTAGCAGCCTCGGCGGGACAGGACGGGAGACCCAGTACTTC	CASSLGGTGRETQYF
TRBV11-3	.	.	TRBJ2-7	TGTGCCAGCAGCTTGGGCTTGCCCTACGAGCAGTACTTC	CASSLGLPYEQYF
TRBV10-3	.	.	TRBJ1-1	TGTGCCATCAGGAGAGGCTTGAACACTGAAGCTTTCTTT	CAIRRGLNTEAFF
TRBV9	.	TRBD1	TRBJ2-7	TGTGCCAGCAGCGTATCCGGGGACAGGGGGCGAATCCACGAGCAGTACTTC	CASSVSGDRGRIHEQYF
TRBV29-1	.	.	TRBJ2-1	TGCAGCGCCACCTTGGTGGCAGGCGCTTACAATGAGCAGTTCTTC	CSATLVAGAYNEQFF
TRBV29-1	.	.	TRBJ2-1	TGCAGCGTTGAAGGCAGGGCAGAGCAGTTCTTC	CSVEGRAEQFF
TRBV5-4	.	.	TRBJ2-3	TGTGCCAGCAGCTTGGAGACTAGGGGGACAGATACGCAGTATTTT	CASSLETRGTDTQYF
TRBV9	.	.	TRBJ2-7	TGTGCCAGCAGCGTAGGAGCCCCGTCCTACGAGCAGTACTTC	CASSVGAPSYEQYF
TRBV9	.	TRBD1	TRBJ2-7	TGTGCCAGCAGCCCGAGGACAGGGGGATACGAGCAGTACTTC	CASSPRTGGYEQYF